This T cell receptor beta chain originates from a study of blood T cells in healthy people across ages. Through a sample-barcoded 5' primer and a J-beta primer mix, a second PCR was run for roughly 6 to 12 cycles. From the 5' RACE reads, TCRdb called clonotypes with MiXCR, one entry per CDR3 protein. The table lists around 1,100,000 distinct CDR3 sequences, around two fifths of them singletons. After removal of 1 base from V and 2 bases from J, the junction contained 13 bases not matched to a gene. Per germline, CDR1 LGHNA and CDR2 YNFKEQ. The CDR3 has 18 residues. Sequencing used blood. The chain combines TRBV4-2 with TRBJ2-5, with 7 bases identical to TRBD2. The clonotype was recovered from a man in his late teens or twenties in good health. CDR3 protein: CASSQVPIEAGPQETQYF. Written as DNA, the CDR3 is TGTGCCAGCAGCCAAGTCCCTATCGAAGCGGGGCCGCAAGAGACCCAGTACTTC.